The 20 T cell receptor beta chains below were found in one sample sequenced in a study of T cells in Graves' hyperthyroidism and ophthalmopathy. The source material, RNA transcripts, was used to amplify TCR beta CDR3 regions. First-round RT-PCR targeting the TCR CDR3 was performed with the HTBI primer set. Each CDR3 protein gets one entry after TCRdb re-called the multiplex PCR reads with MiXCR. The sample records 730,000 or so distinct CDR3 sequences, around a sixth being singletons. The sequenced material came from blood. Every receptor here comes from a woman between 45 and 65 years old with Graves' hyperthyroidism that later progressed to Graves' ophthalmopathy.

This chain connects TRBV10-3 to TRBJ1-6; 7 nucleotides line up with TRBD1. CDR3 length equals 14 residues. V lost 10 bases, J lost 7 bases, and 10 bases stayed unmatched. Germline V CDR1 and CDR2: ENHRY, SYGVKD. The CDR3 nucleotides read TGTGCCACCCAGGGGGGGGCGCTCAATTCACCCCTCCACTTT. This encodes CATQGGALNSPLHF.

Ten or more counts support this clonotype. This chain connects TRBV7-8 to TRBJ2-3; 11 bases fit TRBD1. CDR1 is SGHVS and CDR2 is FQNEAQ in the germline V gene. The trim removed 4 bases at V and 4 bases at J, leaving 4 bases unmatched. CDR3 length equals 15 residues. The CDR3 reads CASSSGQGAADTQYF. DNA for the CDR3: TGTGCCAGCAGCTCCGGACAGGGGGCTGCAGATACGCAGTATTTT.

Only a few counts were recorded for this clonotype. The chain is built from TRBV4-2 and TRBJ1-5, with D uncertain. Trimming left V 0 bases short and J 9 bases short, with 15 bases between. The CDR3 is 15 amino acids. Germline values: CDR1 LGHNA, CDR2 YNFKEQ. The CDR3 reads CASSQERSRSWPQHF. DNA of the CDR3: TGTGCCAGCAGCCAAGAAAGATCCCGATCTTGGCCCCAGCATTTT.

This clonotype was observed many times. The chain employs TRBV12-3 or TRBV12-4 and TRBJ1-5, with D unclear. V was clipped by 1 base and J by 1 base, with 5 bases between them. The CDR3 extends over 14 amino acids. The CDR3 DNA sequence: TGTGCCAGCAGTTTAGTAGCAAGCAATCAGCCCCAGCATTTT. Its protein is CASSLVASNQPQHF.

The rearrangement uses TRBV25-1 and TRBJ2-1; no clear D gene. Looked up from germline, CDR1 is MGHDK and CDR2 is SYGVNS. V was clipped by 3 bases and J by 5 bases, with 11 bases between them. The CDR3 contains 14 residues. The chain's CDR3 is CASSDLNSNNEQFF. The CDR3 DNA follows: TGTGCCAGCAGTGACCTTAATTCAAACAATGAGCAGTTCTTC. The whole variable domain, filled in from reference TRBV25-1 and TRBJ2-1, reads EADIYQTPRYLVIGTGKKITLECSQTMGHDKMYWYQQDPGMELHLIHYSYGVNSTEKGDLSSESTVSRIRTEHFPLTLESARPSHTSQYLCASSDLNSNNEQFFGPGTRLTVL.

This clonotype occurred a few times. It may be a read error: a sequence one base away is much more abundant. The genes are TRBV11-2 and TRBJ2-1, with 10 bases fitting TRBD2. The CDR3 sequence is 17 residues long. CDR1 and CDR2 from the germline V gene are SGHAT and FQNNGV. The CDR3 region is CASSLVLAGTLGNEQLF. DNA of the CDR3: TGTGCCAGCAGCTTAGTACTAGCGGGGACCCTGGGCAATGAGCAGCTCTTC.

V usage is TRBV27 and J usage is TRBJ1-1; D is undetermined. Germline CDR1 and CDR2: MNHEY and SMNVEV (reference sequence). Trimming removed 6 bases from V and 8 bases from J, with 16 bases in between. The CDR3 consists of 13 residues. The CDR3: CASSRREGWEAFF. The CDR3 bases are TGTGCCAGCAGCCGTCGGGAGGGTTGGGAAGCTTTCTTT.

This clonotype was recorded many times. The gene calls are TRBV19 and TRBJ1-2, with D uncertain. Trimming stripped 3 bases from V and 7 bases from J, with 15 bases between. The CDR3 contains 14 residues. CDR1 and CDR2 from the germline V gene are LNHDA and SQIVND (reference sequence). In nucleotides, the CDR3 is TGTGCCAGTAGTATGAACAGAGTCCGGCGTGGCTACACCTTC. Amino acids: CASSMNRVRRGYTF.

For this clonotype: The CDR3 carries no conserved terminal phenylalanine or tryptophan, so it likely arises from a read error. The V call is TRBV29-1, the J call TRBJ1-1; D perhaps matches TRBD1 (6 bases). V was trimmed by 8 bases and J by 1 base, leaving 14 bases between them. This CDR3 has 13 amino acids. Germline CDR1 and CDR2: SQVTM and ANQGSEA. CDR3 nucleotide sequence: TGCAGCCGGCGGGGGGCCCAGAACACTGAAGCTTTCCTT. Protein: CSRRGAQNTEAFL.

This clonotype was recorded a few times. CDR3 region: CASIPGTGYAFF. CDR3 in DNA: TGTGCCAGCATTCCCGGGACAGGGTACGCTTTCTTT. This chain joins TRBV6-2 or TRBV6-3 and TRBJ1-1, with 9 bases that match TRBD1. This CDR3 has 12 residues. Germline loops: CDR1 MNHEY, CDR2 SVGEGT. The V segment lost 7 bases and the J segment 11 bases; nucleotides outside the gene matches: 8.

The rearrangement joins TRBV15 to TRBJ1-4; no reliable D call. Trimming took 5 bases from V and 3 from J, leaving 10 bases between them. This CDR3 region has 14 residues. Germline CDR1 LNHNV, CDR2 YYDKDF (reference sequence). CDR3 in amino acids: CATSPRLSNEKLFF. CDR3 nucleotides: TGTGCCACCAGCCCGCGCCTGTCTAATGAAAAACTGTTTTTT.

This clonotype was picked up many times. This chain connects TRBV7-3 to TRBJ2-3; TRBD1 or TRBD2 may be the D gene (5 bases each). The germline gives CDR1 SGHTA, CDR2 FQGTGA. The V end was cut by 4 bases, the J end by 3 bases, with 14 bases between. The CDR3 spans 15 residues. The CDR3 loop reads CASSSSARETDTQYF. In nucleotides, the CDR3 is TGTGCCAGCAGCTCTTCAGCCAGGGAGACAGATACGCAGTATTTT.

This clonotype occurred a few times. Germline is not matched at one junction end, which may reflect a read error. The CDR3 coding sequence is TGTGCCAGCAACTTACTAGCGGGGGGGTACAATGAGCAGTTCTTC. Amino acid sequence: CASNLLAGGYNEQFF. The chain carries TRBV7-2 and TRBJ2-1; 13 bases fit TRBD2. Germline V gives CDR1 SGHTA, CDR2 FQGNSA. The CDR3 is made up of 15 amino acids. Together with reference TRBV7-2 and TRBJ2-1, the CDR3 gives the full variable domain: GAGVSQSPSNKVTEKGKDVELRCDPISGHTALYWYRQSLGQGLEFLIYFQGNSAPDKSGLPSDRFSAERTGGSVSTLTIQRTQQEDSAVYLCASNLLAGGYNEQFFGPGTRLTVL.

The chain joins TRBV6-1 to TRBJ1-2; TRBD1 agrees at 9 bases. Germline CDR1 MNHNS, CDR2 SASEGT. With 6 bases clipped from V and 2 bases from J, the junction kept 4 bases outside the gene matches. The CDR3 covers 14 residues. Written as DNA, the CDR3 is TGTGCCAGCAGAGGACAGGGGACGAACTATGGCTACACCTTC. It yields the protein CASRGQGTNYGYTF.

The rearrangement links TRBV20-1 to TRBJ1-6, with D perhaps matching TRBD1 (5 bases). Germline loops: CDR1 DFQATT, CDR2 SNEGSKA (reference sequence). V lost 8 bases, J lost 4 bases, and 12 bases lay in between. CDR3 length: 13 amino acids. The CDR3 bases are TGCAGTCTTGAGGGGACTTATAATTCACCCCTCCACTTT. Translating it yields CSLEGTYNSPLHF.

This clonotype was counted at least ten times. The chain is built from TRBV6-1 and TRBJ1-1, with TRBD1 matching over 8 bases. V lost 7 bases to trimming and J lost 10 bases; unmatched junction nucleotides: 5. There are 11 residues in the CDR3. CDR1 and CDR2 from the germline V gene are MNHNS and SASEGT. As DNA, the CDR3 is TGTGCCAGCACTCAGGGGGCTGGAGCTTTCTTT. Residues: CASTQGAGAFF.

At least ten counts were recorded for this clonotype. The rearrangement uses TRBV12-3 or TRBV12-4 and TRBJ2-1, with 9 positions matching TRBD2. J was trimmed by 7 bases and V by 1 base; bases with no gene match: 8. The CDR3 has 16 residues. The CDR3 sequence is CASSLGGGGEYNEQFF. In nucleotides, the CDR3 is TGTGCCAGCAGTTTAGGGGGCGGGGGGGAGTATAATGAGCAGTTCTTC.

This clonotype was picked up many times. The chain carries TRBV27 and TRBJ2-2; no clear D gene. This CDR3 region has 18 residues. Trimming removed 0 bases from V and 7 bases from J, with 21 bases in between. The germline CDR1 and CDR2 sequences are MNHEY and SMNVEV (reference sequence). The CDR3 region is CASSLSLTTAVQNGELFF. Written as DNA, the CDR3 is TGTGCCAGCAGTTTATCTTTGACAACCGCAGTCCAAAACGGGGAGCTGTTTTTT.

The chain joins TRBV20-1 to TRBJ2-3, with D uncertain. The length of the CDR3 is 12 residues. Trimming stripped 5 bases from V and 8 bases from J, with 14 bases between. CDR1 is DFQATT, CDR2 SNEGSKA, per germline (reference sequence). The CDR3 loop reads CSAGSTFFTQYF. In DNA, the CDR3 is TGCAGTGCTGGCTCGACTTTTTTTACGCAGTATTTT.

This clonotype was counted many times. This sequence joins TRBV5-1 and TRBJ1-1, with D uncertain. Germline V gives CDR1 SGHRS, CDR2 YFSETQ. V was pared by 0 bases and J by 0 bases, with 12 bases between. The CDR3 consists of 16 residues. The CDR3, as DNA: TGCGCCAGCAGCTTGGTCGACCCCCGAATGAACACTGAAGCTTTCTTT. As protein: CASSLVDPRMNTEAFF.